The 21 T cell receptor beta chains given below trace back to one sample, sequenced in a study of cytomegalovirus exposure and HLA in healthy donors. PCR amplification relied on 60 Vbeta primers (plus 13 Jbeta primers). Method: immunoSEQ multiplex PCR; TCRdb's copy keeps in-frame clones and lacks some. The data contain tens of thousands of clones, 68% of them singletons. The sample taken for sequencing was PBMCs. Every receptor here comes from a woman aged 25 to 39 in good health and CMV-seronegative.

This clone was counted once. The chain uses TRBV19 and TRBJ1-2; 7 nucleotides line up with TRBD1. V was clipped by 10 bases and J by 6 bases; unmatched bases: 11. Germline loops: CDR1 LNHDA, CDR2 SQIVND (reference sequence). This CDR3 contains 13 residues. As DNA, the CDR3 is TGTGCCACCCACCGGACAGGAACAAATGGCTACACCTTC. The encoded protein is CATHRTGTNGYTF.

This clone was counted between two and nine times. The rearrangement links TRBV6-6 to TRBJ2-1; the D gene is possibly TRBD2 (6 bases). V was trimmed by 8 bases and J by 6 bases, leaving 20 bases between them. The V gene's germline CDR1 is MNHNY and CDR2 SVGAGI (reference sequence). The CDR3 length is 15 residues. The CDR3 is CASGGVDNLGNEQFF. The CDR3, as DNA: TGTGCCAGCGGCGGGGTGGACAATTTGGGCAATGAGCAGTTCTTC.

This clone was seen more than once but under ten times. The chain combines TRBV4-1 with TRBJ1-2; 7 nucleotides match TRBD1. V shed 3 bases, J shed 2 bases, and the junction held 9 bases outside the gene matches. CDR1 and CDR2 from the germline V gene are MGHRA and YSYEKL. The CDR3 spans 16 residues. The CDR3 DNA follows: TGCGCCAGCAGCCAGTTCGACAGGGCAAGAAACTATGGCTACACCTTC. Translating gives CASSQFDRARNYGYTF.

This chain connects TRBV5-8 to TRBJ2-7, with D perhaps TRBD2 (6 bases). CDR1 and CDR2 (germline): SGHTS, YDEGEE. V was clipped by 4 bases and J by 6 bases, with 14 bases between them. The CDR3 is made up of 13 amino acids. The CDR3 coding sequence is TGTGCCAGCAGCCCCCGGACGGGGGTCGAGCAGTACTTC. Translated, it gives CASSPRTGVEQYF.

The V gene is TRBV29-1, the J gene TRBJ1-2, with D tentatively TRBD1 (6 bases). From germline, CDR1 is SQVTM and CDR2 ANQGSEA. V lost 4 bases, J lost 4 bases, and 13 bases lay in between. This CDR3 has 13 amino acids. The DNA for the CDR3 is TGCAGCGTTGGAACAGGGCTTTCCTATGGCTACACCTTC. Translation gives CSVGTGLSYGYTF.

This clone was counted once. The chain has TRBV19 and TRBJ2-1, with 9 positions matching TRBD2. V dropped 4 bases and J dropped 10; count of bases not matched to a gene: 8. The CDR3 length is 14 residues. Germline V CDR1 and CDR2: LNHDA, SQIVND (reference sequence). The CDR3 coding sequence is TGTGCCAGTAGTAAGGGACTAGCAGCGGGGGAGCAGTTCTTC. Amino acids: CASSKGLAAGEQFF. Together with reference TRBV19 and TRBJ2-1, the CDR3 gives the full variable domain: DGGITQSPKYLFRKEGQNVTLSCEQNLNHDAMYWYRQDPGQGLRLIYYSQIVNDFQKGDIAEGYSVSREKKESFPLTVTSAQKNPTAFYLCASSKGLAAGEQFFGPGTRLTVL.

As concerns this clone: The same CDR3 is also encoded by other DNA sequences in this sample. The chain combines TRBV6-6 with TRBJ2-5; 7 bases are shared with TRBD1. This CDR3 comprises 15 residues. V gave up 0 bases and J gave up 5 bases; unmatched junction bases: 6. Germline V gives CDR1 MNHNY, CDR2 SVGAGI (reference sequence). CDR3 sequence (DNA): TGTGCCAGCAGTTACTCACAGGGGCTAGGGGAGACCCAGTACTTC. As protein: CASSYSQGLGETQYF.

The chain has TRBV15 and TRBJ2-2; no clear D. The CDR3 length is 14 residues. V was cut by 1 base and J by 6 bases, with 9 bases left in between. Looked up from germline, CDR1 is LNHNV and CDR2 is YYDKDF (reference sequence). The CDR3 DNA sequence: TGTGCCACCAGCAGAGTAGCCGCCCCCGGGGAGCTGTTTTTT. Residues: CATSRVAAPGELFF. Full variable domain (missing parts from reference TRBV15 and TRBJ2-2): DAMVIQNPRYQVTQFGKPVTLSCSQTLNHNVMYWYQQKSSQAPKLLFHYYDKDFNNEADTPDNFQSRRPNTSFCFLDIRSPGLGDTAMYLCATSRVAAPGELFFGEGSRLTVL.

This sequence joins TRBV19 and TRBJ1-5; 8 positions match TRBD1. Germline-derived CDR1 and CDR2 are LNHDA and SQIVND (reference sequence). V lost 8 bases, J lost 0 bases, and 6 bases stayed unmatched. This CDR3 contains 15 residues. CDR3 in amino acids: CASSGTGYSNQPQHF. The CDR3 DNA is TGTGCCAGTTCCGGGACAGGCTATAGCAATCAGCCCCAGCATTTT.

V gene TRBV6-1 combines with J gene TRBJ2-7, with 10 bases matching TRBD1. Germline CDR1 MNHNS, CDR2 SASEGT. The CDR3 loop spans 13 amino acids. V shed 7 bases and J 4 bases; nucleotides not matched to a gene: 4. The CDR3, as DNA: TGTGCCAGCATCAAGGGACAGGGGTACGAGCAGTACTTC. This translates into CASIKGQGYEQYF.

J is TRBJ2-3 and V is TRBV5-1; a weak D match, TRBD1 (7 bases). The germline V gene has CDR1 SGHRS and CDR2 YFSETQ. The CDR3 has 15 amino acids. V was shortened by 0 bases and J by 3 bases, with 11 bases between the two germline ends. Here the CDR3 reads CASSLAAGGTDTQYF. The CDR3 coding sequence is TGCGCCAGCAGCTTGGCGGCAGGGGGGACAGATACGCAGTATTTT.

This clone was seen only once. The chain carries TRBV11-2 and TRBJ1-1; D is possibly TRBD1 (5 bases). The germline V gene encodes CDR1 SGHAT and CDR2 FQNNGV. The V and J ends lost 3 bases and 3 bases respectively, with 23 bases between them. The CDR3 has 18 residues. The CDR3 nucleotides are TGTGCCAGCAGCTTCAGATCGGGACTAACCAGGGCGGACACTGAAGCTTTCTTT. Its protein is CASSFRSGLTRADTEAFF.

The chain uses TRBV7-3 and TRBJ2-5; TRBD1 matches 7 bases. The V segment lost 4 bases and the J segment 2 bases; nucleotides outside the gene matches: 4. From germline, CDR1 is SGHTA and CDR2 FQGTGA. The CDR3 consists of 14 residues. CDR3 sequence reads: CASSWTGRQETQYF. CDR3 bases: TGTGCCAGCAGCTGGACAGGTCGGCAAGAGACCCAGTACTTC.

V is TRBV12-5 and J is TRBJ2-7; D is unresolved. V lost 5 bases and J lost 0, with 17 bases in between. The CDR3 runs to 16 residues. Germline assignment: CDR1 LGHNT and CDR2 FRNRAP. CDR3 region: CASGLPTTLSSYEQYF. Written as DNA, the CDR3 is TGTGCTAGTGGTCTCCCGACAACCCTCTCCTCCTACGAGCAGTACTTC.

This chain joins TRBV2 and TRBJ1-5, with 10 bases lining up with TRBD1. CDR1 and CDR2 (germline): SNHLY, FYNNEI. V lost 6 bases to trimming and J lost 8 bases; unmatched junction nucleotides: 4. The CDR3 is 13 residues long. The chain's CDR3 is CASSGTGVKPQHF. The CDR3 DNA reads TGTGCCAGCAGCGGGACAGGGGTGAAGCCCCAGCATTTT.

The V call is TRBV6-5, the J call TRBJ1-1; a weak D match, TRBD1 (6 bases). The germline gives CDR1 MNHEY, CDR2 SVGAGI. The CDR3 has 13 amino acids. V was pared by 0 bases and J by 11 bases, with 13 bases between. The CDR3 DNA sequence: TGTGCCAGCAGTTACTCTGGGACAACCTTGGCTTTCTTT. Translated: CASSYSGTTLAFF.

This clone has just a few counts. This chain links TRBV27 with TRBJ1-4; D is unclear. The CDR3 totals 15 residues. V was trimmed by 5 bases and J by 0 bases, leaving 10 bases between them. Germline V lookup: CDR1 MNHEY, CDR2 SMNVEV (reference sequence). The CDR3 protein is CASSARQATNEKLFF. CDR3 coding DNA: TGTGCCAGCAGTGCCCGACAAGCAACTAATGAAAAACTGTTTTTT.

V and J are TRBV5-4 and TRBJ1-1; possibly TRBD1 for D (5 bases). CDR1 SGHNT and CDR2 YYREEE come from the germline V gene (reference sequence). The CDR3 totals 15 residues. The V and J ends lost 2 bases and 0 bases respectively, with 11 bases between them. The CDR3 DNA follows: TGTGCCAGCAGCTTTGGGGGGGGTTTGAACACTGAAGCTTTCTTT. Translating gives CASSFGGGLNTEAFF.

The V and J genes are TRBV30 and TRBJ1-6, with TRBD1 matching over 10 bases. Per the germline V gene, CDR1 is GTSNPN and CDR2 is SVGIG (reference sequence). The CDR3 extends over 16 amino acids. Trimming took 1 base from V and 5 from J; bases not matched to a gene: 5. Here the CDR3 reads CAWSGDRGSHNSPLHF. The CDR3 DNA reads TGTGCCTGGAGTGGGGACAGGGGTTCTCATAATTCACCCCTCCACTTT.

The chain joins TRBV2 to TRBJ1-6, with TRBD1 as a possible D gene (6 bases). V was trimmed by 0 bases and J by 7 bases, leaving 10 bases between them. Germline lookup yields CDR1 SNHLY and CDR2 FYNNEI. This CDR3 contains 15 residues. The CDR3 DNA follows: TGTGCCAGCAGTGAAGCTACAGGGCGGAATTCACCCCTCCACTTT. Translation gives CASSEATGRNSPLHF.

The V and J genes are TRBV5-1 and TRBJ2-5; the D is unclear. Trimming pared 6 bases from V and 2 bases from J, leaving 8 bases between. The CDR3 runs 12 residues. Germline loops: CDR1 SGHRS, CDR2 YFSETQ. CDR3 DNA sequence: TGCGCCAGCACCGGGTCGCAAGAGACCCAGTACTTC. This gives the protein CASTGSQETQYF.